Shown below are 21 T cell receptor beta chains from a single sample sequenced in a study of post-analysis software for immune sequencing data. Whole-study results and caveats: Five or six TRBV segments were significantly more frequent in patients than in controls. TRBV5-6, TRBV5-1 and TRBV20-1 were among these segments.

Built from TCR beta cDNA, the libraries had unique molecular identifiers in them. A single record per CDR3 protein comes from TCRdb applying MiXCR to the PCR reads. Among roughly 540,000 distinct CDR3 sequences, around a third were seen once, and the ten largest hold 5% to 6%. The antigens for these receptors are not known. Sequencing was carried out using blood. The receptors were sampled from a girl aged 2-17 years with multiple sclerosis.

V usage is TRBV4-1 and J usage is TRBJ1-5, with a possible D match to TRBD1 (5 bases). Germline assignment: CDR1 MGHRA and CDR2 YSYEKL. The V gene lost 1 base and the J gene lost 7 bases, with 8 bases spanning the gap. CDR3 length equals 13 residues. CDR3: CASSQVQAQPQHF. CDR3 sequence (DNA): TGCGCCAGCAGCCAAGTACAGGCGCAGCCCCAGCATTTT.

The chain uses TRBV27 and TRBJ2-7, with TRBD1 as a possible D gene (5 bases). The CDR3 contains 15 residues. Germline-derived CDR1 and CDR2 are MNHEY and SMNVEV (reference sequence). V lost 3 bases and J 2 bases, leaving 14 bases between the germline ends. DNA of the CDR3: TGTGCCAGCAGTTTTACGACGGTAGGGGCCTACGAGCAGTACTTC. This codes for CASSFTTVGAYEQYF.

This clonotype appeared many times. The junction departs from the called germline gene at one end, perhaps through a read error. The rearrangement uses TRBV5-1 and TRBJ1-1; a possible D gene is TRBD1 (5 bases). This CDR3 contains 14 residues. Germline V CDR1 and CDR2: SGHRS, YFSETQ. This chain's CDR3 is CASSLGGGNTEAFF. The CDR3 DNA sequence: TGTGCCAGCAGTTTGGGTGGGGGAAACACTGAAGCTTTCTTT.

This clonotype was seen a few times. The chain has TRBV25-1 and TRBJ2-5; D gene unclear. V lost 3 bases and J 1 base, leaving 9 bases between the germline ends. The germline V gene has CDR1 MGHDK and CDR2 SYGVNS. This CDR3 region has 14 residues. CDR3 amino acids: CASSDESGQETQYF. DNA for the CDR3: TGTGCCAGCAGTGATGAAAGTGGCCAAGAGACCCAGTACTTC. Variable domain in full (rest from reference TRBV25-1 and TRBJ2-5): EADIYQTPRYLVIGTGKKITLECSQTMGHDKMYWYQQDPGMELHLIHYSYGVNSTEKGDLSSESTVSRIRTEHFPLTLESARPSHTSQYLCASSDESGQETQYFGPGTRLLVL.

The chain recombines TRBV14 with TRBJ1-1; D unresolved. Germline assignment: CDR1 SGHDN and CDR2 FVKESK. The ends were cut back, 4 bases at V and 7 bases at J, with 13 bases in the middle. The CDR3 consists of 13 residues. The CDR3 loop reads CASSPQVRGEAFF. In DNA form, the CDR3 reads TGTGCCAGCAGCCCCCAGGTTAGAGGTGAAGCTTTCTTT.

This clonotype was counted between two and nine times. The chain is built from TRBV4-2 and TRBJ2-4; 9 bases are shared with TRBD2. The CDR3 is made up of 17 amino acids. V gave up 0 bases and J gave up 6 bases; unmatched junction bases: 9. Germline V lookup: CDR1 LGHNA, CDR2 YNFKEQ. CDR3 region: CASSQDSGGGAGNIQYF. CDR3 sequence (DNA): TGTGCCAGCAGCCAAGATTCGGGCGGGGGGGCAGGAAACATTCAGTACTTC.

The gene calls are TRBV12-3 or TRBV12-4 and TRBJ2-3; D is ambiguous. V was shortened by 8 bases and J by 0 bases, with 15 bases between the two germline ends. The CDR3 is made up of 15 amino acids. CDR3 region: CASRRRDFSTDTQYF. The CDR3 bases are TGTGCCAGCCGACGCCGAGACTTTAGCACAGATACGCAGTATTTT.

The CDR3 region is CASSLTVSGGPNEQFF. As DNA, the CDR3 is TGTGCCAGCAGCTTAACGGTCAGCGGGGGGCCCAATGAGCAGTTCTTC. V and J are TRBV7-3 and TRBJ2-1; 9 nucleotides agree with TRBD2. V lost 0 bases to trimming and J lost 6 bases; unmatched junction nucleotides: 6. CDR3 length equals 16 residues. Germline CDR1 is SGHTA and CDR2 is FQGTGA.

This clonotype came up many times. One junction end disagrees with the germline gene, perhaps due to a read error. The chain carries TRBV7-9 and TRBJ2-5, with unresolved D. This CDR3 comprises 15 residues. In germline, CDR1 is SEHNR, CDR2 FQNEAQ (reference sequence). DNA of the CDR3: TGTGCCAGCACCTTATCCGCGACTGGTGGGGAGACCCAGTACTTC. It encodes CASTLSATGGETQYF.

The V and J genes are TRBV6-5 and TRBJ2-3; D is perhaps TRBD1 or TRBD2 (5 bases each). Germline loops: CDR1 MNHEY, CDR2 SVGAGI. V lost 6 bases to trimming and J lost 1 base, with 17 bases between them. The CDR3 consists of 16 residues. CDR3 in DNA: TGTGCCAGCAGACGCCCCGGGGCCGGGGGCACAGATACGCAGTATTTT. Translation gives CASRRPGAGGTDTQYF.

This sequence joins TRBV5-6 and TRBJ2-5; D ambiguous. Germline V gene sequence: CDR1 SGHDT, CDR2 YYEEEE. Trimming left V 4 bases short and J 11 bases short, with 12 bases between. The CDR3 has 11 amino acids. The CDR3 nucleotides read TGTGCCAGCAGCCGCAATTACGGGCAGTACTTC. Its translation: CASSRNYGQYF. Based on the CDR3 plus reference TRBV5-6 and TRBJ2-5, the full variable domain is DAGVTQSPTHLIKTRGQQVTLRCSPKSGHDTVSWYQQALGQGPQFIFQYYEEEERQRGNFPDRFSGHQFPNYSSELNVNALLLGDSALYLCASSRNYGQYFGPGTRLLVL.

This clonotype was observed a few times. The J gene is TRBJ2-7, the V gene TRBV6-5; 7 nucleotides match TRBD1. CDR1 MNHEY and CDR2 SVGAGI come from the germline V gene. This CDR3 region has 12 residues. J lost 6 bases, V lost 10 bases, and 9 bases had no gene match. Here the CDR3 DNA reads TGTGCCACACAGACAGGGCTCTCCGAGCAGTACTTC. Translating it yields CATQTGLSEQYF.

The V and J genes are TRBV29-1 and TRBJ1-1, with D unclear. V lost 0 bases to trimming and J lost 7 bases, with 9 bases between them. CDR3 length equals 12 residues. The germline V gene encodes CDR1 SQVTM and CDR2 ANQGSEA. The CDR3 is CSVEDPEREAFF. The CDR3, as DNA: TGCAGCGTTGAAGATCCCGAACGTGAAGCTTTCTTT.

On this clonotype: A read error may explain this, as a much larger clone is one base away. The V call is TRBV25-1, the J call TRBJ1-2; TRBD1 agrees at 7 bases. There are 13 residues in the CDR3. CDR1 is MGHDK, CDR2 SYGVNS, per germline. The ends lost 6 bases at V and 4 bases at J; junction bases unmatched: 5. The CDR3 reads CASRATGAYGYTF. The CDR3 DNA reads TGTGCCAGCAGGGCAACAGGGGCCTATGGCTACACCTTC.

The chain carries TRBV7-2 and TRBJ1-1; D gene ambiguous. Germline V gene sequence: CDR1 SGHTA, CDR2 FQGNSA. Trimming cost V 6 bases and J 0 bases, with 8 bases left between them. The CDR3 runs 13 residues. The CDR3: CASRLGLNTEAFF. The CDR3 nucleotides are TGTGCCAGCAGGCTAGGGCTGAACACTGAAGCTTTCTTT.

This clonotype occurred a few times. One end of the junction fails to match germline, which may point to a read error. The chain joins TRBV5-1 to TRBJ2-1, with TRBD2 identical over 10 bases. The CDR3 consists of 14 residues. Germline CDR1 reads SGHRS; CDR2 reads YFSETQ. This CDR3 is CASSWTSGNNEQFF. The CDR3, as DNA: TGTGCCAGCAGCTGGACTAGCGGTAACAATGAGCAGTTCTTC.

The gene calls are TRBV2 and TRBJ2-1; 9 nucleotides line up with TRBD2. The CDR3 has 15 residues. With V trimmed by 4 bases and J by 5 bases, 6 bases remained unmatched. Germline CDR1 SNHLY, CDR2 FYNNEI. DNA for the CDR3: TGTGCCAGCAGTGGGGGGACTAGCCTTCACAATGAGCAGTTCTTC. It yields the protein CASSGGTSLHNEQFF.

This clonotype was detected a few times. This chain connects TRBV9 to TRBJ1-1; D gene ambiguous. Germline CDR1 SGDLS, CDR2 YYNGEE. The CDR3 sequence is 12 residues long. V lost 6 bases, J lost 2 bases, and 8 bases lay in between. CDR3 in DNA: TGTGCCAGCATGGACCCTAACACTGAAGCTTTCTTT. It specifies CASMDPNTEAFF.

The DNA of the CDR3 is TGCAGCGTTGAAGAGGACAGGGATATCTATGGCTACACCTTC. Translation: CSVEEDRDIYGYTF. The J gene is TRBJ1-2, the V gene TRBV29-1, with 8 bases that match TRBD1. Germline V gene lookup returns CDR1 SQVTM and CDR2 ANQGSEA. V shed 0 bases and J 4 bases; nucleotides not matched to a gene: 4. This CDR3 has 14 amino acids.

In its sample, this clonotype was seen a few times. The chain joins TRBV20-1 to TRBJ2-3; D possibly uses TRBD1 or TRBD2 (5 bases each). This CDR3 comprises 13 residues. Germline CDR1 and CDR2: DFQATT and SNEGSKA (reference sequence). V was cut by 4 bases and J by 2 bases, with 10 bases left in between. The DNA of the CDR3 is TGCAGTGCTAATCTAGGGACCACAGATACGCAGTATTTT. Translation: CSANLGTTDTQYF.

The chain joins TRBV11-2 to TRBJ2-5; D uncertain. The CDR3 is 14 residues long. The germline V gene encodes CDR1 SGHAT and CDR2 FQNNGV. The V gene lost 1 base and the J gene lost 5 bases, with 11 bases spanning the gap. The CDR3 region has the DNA TGTGCCAGCAGCTTAGTCTGGGGTCGGGAGACCCAGTACTTC. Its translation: CASSLVWGRETQYF.